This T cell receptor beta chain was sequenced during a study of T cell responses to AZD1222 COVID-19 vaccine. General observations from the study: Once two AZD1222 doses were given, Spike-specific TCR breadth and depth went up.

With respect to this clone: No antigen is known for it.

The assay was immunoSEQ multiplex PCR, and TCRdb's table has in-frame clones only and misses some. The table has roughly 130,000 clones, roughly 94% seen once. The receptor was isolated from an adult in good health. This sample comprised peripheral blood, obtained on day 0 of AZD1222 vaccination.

The CDR3 sequence is CASSVILAGEETQYF. The CDR3 DNA reads TGTGCCAGCAGCGTCATCCTAGCGGGCGAAGAGACCCAGTACTTC. The V gene is TRBV7-9, the J gene TRBJ2-5; 8 nucleotides agree with TRBD2. CDR3 length: 15 amino acids. V lost 5 bases to trimming and J lost 3 bases; unmatched junction nucleotides: 8. CDR1 and CDR2 (germline): SEHNR, FQNEAQ (reference sequence).